Listed here are 12 T cell receptor beta chains from one sample, sequenced in a study of cytomegalovirus exposure and HLA in healthy donors. Use of 60 Vbeta and 13 Jbeta primers characterized the PCR. Using immunoSEQ multiplex PCR, the repertoire was profiled, and TCRdb retains in-frame clones only, with some absent. The sample lists fewer than 250,000 clones; more than 70% were seen once. Sample: PBMCs. The receptors here all came from a man aged 40-49 years in good health and CMV-seropositive.

The chain joins TRBV5-6 to TRBJ1-2, with D unresolved. The ends were cut back, 10 bases at V and 3 bases at J, with 13 bases in the middle. CDR1 and CDR2 from the germline V gene are SGHDT and YYEEEE. This CDR3 spans 12 amino acids. The CDR3 here is CASNGVHYGYTF. CDR3 DNA sequence: TGTGCCTCGAACGGGGTTCACTATGGCTACACCTTC.

The rearrangement uses TRBV6-1 and TRBJ2-6; D gene ambiguous. In germline, CDR1 is MNHNS, CDR2 SASEGT. The CDR3 loop spans 14 amino acids. V dropped 6 bases and J dropped 1 base, with 7 bases sitting between them. CDR3 bases: TGTGCCAGCAGGGAGCAGTCTGGGGCCAACGTCCTGACTTTC. It encodes CASREQSGANVLTF.

This clone has a single count. The gene calls are TRBV27 and TRBJ2-1; no clear D gene. V shed 2 bases and J shed 0 bases, with 8 bases lying between them. The germline CDR1 and CDR2 sequences are MNHEY and SMNVEV (reference sequence). The CDR3 extends over 15 amino acids. As DNA, the CDR3 is TGTGCCAGCAGTTTAGCGGTAAGCTCCTACAATGAGCAGTTCTTC. Amino acids: CASSLAVSSYNEQFF.

The chain links TRBV11-2 to TRBJ1-2; D ambiguous. In germline, CDR1 is SGHAT, CDR2 FQNNGV. There are 12 residues in the CDR3. Between the trimmed V and J ends, which lost 2 bases and 7 bases, there was a span of 8 bases. This CDR3 is CASSLYIAGYTF. CDR3 nucleotide sequence: TGTGCCAGCAGCTTATACATAGCTGGCTACACCTTC. Full variable domain (remainder filled in from reference TRBV11-2 and TRBJ1-2): EAGVAQSPRYKIIEKRQSVAFWCNPISGHATLYWYQQILGQGPKLLIQFQNNGVVDDSQLPKDRFSAERLKGVDSTLKIQPAKLEDSAVYLCASSLYIAGYTFGSGTRLTVV.

The chain combines TRBV9 with TRBJ2-1; 7 positions match TRBD2. Germline trimming cut 5 bases from V and 4 bases from J; bases unmatched to any gene: 9. The CDR3 covers 15 residues. Germline CDR1 reads SGDLS; CDR2 reads YYNGEE. CDR3 amino acids: CASSPEGLGYNEQFF. The CDR3 DNA reads TGTGCCAGCAGTCCGGAAGGACTAGGGTACAATGAGCAGTTCTTC.

The V and J genes are TRBV5-1 and TRBJ2-7; weak D call: TRBD2 (6 bases). Trimming shortened V by 4 bases and J by 3 bases, and 14 bases separated the two germline ends. The CDR3 covers 14 residues. Germline CDR1 is SGHRS and CDR2 is YFSETQ. CDR3 sequence: CASSPAGSDYEQYF. DNA of the CDR3: TGCGCCAGCAGCCCTGCCGGGAGCGACTACGAGCAGTACTTC.

In its sample, this clone was seen once. Written as DNA, the CDR3 is TGTGCCAGCAGTTTAAGGACAGGGAATTATCCTAACAATGAGCAGTTCTTC. It yields the protein CASSLRTGNYPNNEQFF. V gene TRBV27 combines with J gene TRBJ2-1; 8 nucleotides align to TRBD1. The germline V gene has CDR1 MNHEY and CDR2 SMNVEV (reference sequence). Trimming cost V 2 bases and J 5 bases; bases outside gene matches: 11. This CDR3 region has 17 residues.

This sequence joins TRBV5-1 and TRBJ2-7, with 7 positions matching TRBD1. The trim removed 1 base at V and 3 bases at J, leaving 7 bases unmatched. The CDR3 totals 15 residues. Germline V gene lookup returns CDR1 SGHRS and CDR2 YFSETQ. The CDR3 bases are TGCGCCAGCAGCTTGAATTCGGGACAGATCTACGAGCAGTACTTC. Its protein is CASSLNSGQIYEQYF.

This chain uses TRBV18 with TRBJ1-5; TRBD1 might be the D (5 bases). This CDR3 is 14 amino acids long. CDR1 is KGHSH and CDR2 is LQKENI in the germline V gene. V was clipped by 6 bases and J by 4 bases, with 13 bases between them. The CDR3: CASSSGGANQPQHF. As DNA, the CDR3 is TGTGCCAGCTCCTCGGGAGGGGCGAATCAGCCCCAGCATTTT.

This clone was found once. The gene calls are TRBV27 and TRBJ2-5; weak D call: TRBD2 (6 bases). Germline V gene data show CDR1 as MNHEY and CDR2 as SMNVEV (reference sequence). The CDR3 length is 13 residues. Trimming shortened V by 8 bases and J by 5 bases, and 15 bases separated the two germline ends. Here the CDR3 DNA reads TGTGCCAGCCGCCGCCTAGCGACGGAGACCCAGTACTTC. Its protein product is CASRRLATETQYF.

The table lists this clone with a few counts. The chain couples TRBV7-4 to TRBJ1-5; TRBD1 is a possible D gene (6 bases). With 1 base removed from V and 2 bases from J, the gap between germline ends came to 15 bases. Germline CDR1 SGHVT, CDR2 SQSDAQ. The CDR3 contains 17 residues. The CDR3 nucleotides are TGTGCCAGCAGCTTAGTTTGGAATCGACAGGGCAATCAGCCCCAGCATTTT. This encodes CASSLVWNRQGNQPQHF.

The chain links TRBV28 to TRBJ1-2, with D possibly matching TRBD1 (6 bases). The CDR3 length is 13 residues. The V end was cut by 5 bases, the J end by 4 bases, with 11 bases between. Germline CDR1 MDHEN, CDR2 SYDVKM. The CDR3 loop is CASSPTGLYGYTF. The DNA for the CDR3 is TGTGCCAGCAGTCCGACAGGCCTCTATGGCTACACCTTC.